Listed below are T cell receptor beta chains from one sample, sequenced in a study of OX40 agonist ivuxolimab in advanced cancers. This table comes from immunoSEQ multiplex PCR, and its TCRdb copy is limited to in-frame clones, with some not included. The sample records around 71,000 clones, 75% to 85% being singletons. The sample in question was CD4+ or CD8+ T cells sorted from blood, obtained in a trial of the OX40 agonist ivuxolimab. The receptors shown here come from an adult with an advanced solid tumor such as melanoma, head and neck, liver or kidney cancer. CDR3s include the opening cysteine and the closing phenylalanine or tryptophan. The D gene is left open where the match is weak. Size values are once, few and many counts, or a class for expanded clones, and some rows have none.

clone_size,j_call,v_call,cdr3_length,d_call,cdr3_aa,cdr3_nt
.,TRBJ1-1,TRBV27,12,.,CASSLYQGPAFF,TGTGCCAGCAGTTTATATCAGGGACCAGCTTTCTTT
.,TRBJ1-5,TRBV11-2,16,.,CASSLGLGGVGQPQHF,TGTGCCAGCAGCTTAGGGCTCGGTGGAGTCGGTCAGCCCCAGCATTTT
.,TRBJ2-1,TRBV4-1,16,.,CASSQDGRTPRGEQFF,TGCGCCAGCAGCCAAGATGGGAGGACACCAAGAGGTGAGCAGTTCTTC
.,TRBJ2-1,TRBV28,14,.,CASLHNRPYNEQFF,TGTGCCAGCCTCCACAACCGTCCCTACAATGAGCAGTTCTTC
.,TRBJ2-5,TRBV19,14,.,CASSARVLGETQYF,TGTGCCAGTAGTGCCAGGGTATTGGGAGAGACCCAGTACTTC
few,TRBJ1-1,TRBV19,11,.,CASRNRDKAFF,TGTGCCAGTCGGAACCGGGACAAAGCTTTCTTT
.,TRBJ2-1,TRBV7-8,15,TRBD2,CASGTSGGPYNEQFF,TGTGCCAGCGGGACTAGCGGGGGTCCCTACAATGAGCAGTTCTTC
.,TRBJ2-7,TRBV6-5,13,.,CASSYSVTYEQYF,TGTGCCAGCAGTTATTCGGTTACCTACGAGCAGTACTTC
.,TRBJ1-6,TRBV6-5,14,TRBD1,CASSGQGVISPLHF,TGTGCCAGCAGCGGACAGGGCGTTATATCTCCCCTCCACTTT
.,TRBJ1-1,TRBV10-3,13,.,CAIRYDRTTEAFF,TGTGCCATCAGATATGACAGGACCACTGAAGCTTTCTTT
once,TRBJ2-5,TRBV19,14,TRBD1,CASSPRTGSETQYF,TGTGCCAGTAGTCCTCGGACAGGGAGCGAGACCCAGTACTTC
.,TRBJ2-3,TRBV19,17,TRBD1,CASSIGTGGRSTDTQYF,TGTGCCAGTAGTATCGGGACAGGGGGCCGTAGTACAGATACGCAGTATTTT
few,TRBJ2-2,TRBV6-1,15,TRBD1,CASSTGGTGTGELFF,TGTGCCAGCAGCACAGGGGGCACGGGCACCGGGGAGCTGTTTTTT
.,TRBJ2-2,TRBV14,14,.,CASSHEHYTGELFF,TGTGCCAGCAGCCATGAACACTACACCGGGGAGCTGTTTTTT
.,TRBJ1-4,TRBV21-1,17,.,CASSKQGGVATNEKLFF,TGTGCCAGCAGCAAACAGGGGGGCGTAGCAACTAATGAAAAACTGTTTTTT
many,TRBJ1-1,TRBV19,15,TRBD1,CASSKQGLAGTEAFF,TGTGCCAGTAGTAAACAGGGGCTCGCCGGCACTGAAGCTTTCTTT
few,TRBJ2-7,TRBV7-9,12,.,CASSRTLHEQYF,TGTGCCAGCAGCCGTACACTGCACGAGCAGTACTTC
.,TRBJ1-1,TRBV19,13,.,CASNRERGTEAFF,TGTGCCAGTAACCGTGAAAGGGGTACTGAAGCTTTCTTT
.,TRBJ2-5,TRBV12-5,14,.,CASGRGGIQETQYF,TGTGCTAGTGGTCGAGGAGGGATCCAAGAGACCCAGTACTTC
.,TRBJ1-2,TRBV14,15,.,CASSQGTSTNYGYTF,TGTGCCAGCAGCCAAGGAACCTCTACTAACTATGGCTACACCTTC
.,TRBJ1-1,TRBV18,15,.,CASSPPGTSLTEAFF,TGTGCCAGCTCACCACCGGGGACCTCACTCACTGAAGCTTTCTTT
.,TRBJ2-5,TRBV2,13,.,CASSRDNQETQYF,TGTGCCAGCAGCCGGGACAACCAAGAGACCCAGTACTTC
.,TRBJ1-2,TRBV5-1,14,TRBD1,CASSGGQGAKGYTF,TGCGCCAGCAGCGGCGGACAGGGGGCGAAGGGCTACACCTTC
once,TRBJ1-1,TRBV19,15,.,CASTPWFGTGRGAFF,TGTGCCAGTACGCCCTGGTTCGGGACCGGACGCGGGGCTTTCTTT
.,TRBJ1-1,TRBV21-1,17,.,CASSKERSGFMNTEAFF,TGTGCCAGCAGCAAAGAGAGGTCAGGGTTCATGAACACTGAAGCTTTCTTT
.,TRBJ2-7,TRBV5-5,15,.,CASSLWPVSSYEQYF,TGTGCCAGCAGCTTGTGGCCTGTGAGCTCCTACGAGCAGTACTTC
.,TRBJ2-7,TRBV2,11,.,CATRRGYEQYF,TGTGCCACCCGGAGGGGCTACGAGCAGTACTTC
few,TRBJ2-3,TRBV7-9,15,.,CASSLDATVGDTQYF,TGTGCCAGCAGCTTAGACGCGACAGTGGGAGATACGCAGTATTTT
once,TRBJ1-6,TRBV27,12,.,CASSSGSSPLHF,TGTGCCAGCAGTTCCGGGAGTTCACCCCTCCACTTT
.,TRBJ2-7,TRBV6-6,14,.,CASSTTGLSYEQYF,TGTGCCAGCAGTACTACCGGGCTCTCCTACGAGCAGTACTTC
.,TRBJ1-4,TRBV5-1,16,.,CASSLDVGATNEKLFF,TGCGCCAGCAGCTTGGACGTCGGGGCAACTAATGAAAAACTGTTTTTT
.,TRBJ1-1,TRBV7-2,14,.,CASSLSWSNTEAFF,TGTGCCAGCAGCTTATCTTGGTCTAACACTGAAGCTTTCTTT
.,TRBJ2-7,TRBV15,18,TRBD1,CATSREGGTGNMFHEQYF,TGTGCCACCAGCAGAGAAGGCGGGACAGGGAATATGTTCCACGAGCAGTACTTC
.,TRBJ1-6,TRBV6-6,15,TRBD1,CASSYQDRDNSPLHF,TGTGCCAGCAGTTACCAAGACAGGGATAATTCACCCCTCCACTTT
.,TRBJ2-5,TRBV11-2,16,.,CASSLRVAGTQETQYF,TGTGCCAGCAGCTTACGGGTGGCGGGAACACAAGAGACCCAGTACTTC
.,TRBJ2-2,TRBV7-6,12,.,CASSLAGGELFF,TGTGCCAGCAGCTTAGCGGGCGGGGAGCTGTTTTTT
.,TRBJ1-1,TRBV2,14,.,CASGGTINIAEAFF,TGTGCCAGCGGGGGAACCATTAACATAGCTGAAGCTTTCTTT
.,TRBJ1-5,TRBV27,15,.,CASSLGQGRNQPQHF,TGTGCCAGCAGTTTAGGCCAGGGCCGCAATCAGCCCCAGCATTTT
few,TRBJ2-3,TRBV5-1,14,.,CASSLEEPADTQYF,TGCGCCAGCAGCTTGGAGGAGCCGGCAGATACGCAGTATTTT
once,TRBJ2-2,TRBV11-3,15,.,CASSLEGTSTGELFF,TGTGCCAGCAGCTTAGAGGGGACCTCCACCGGGGAGCTGTTTTTT
.,TRBJ2-7,TRBV11-2,16,.,CASSLYRAATTYEQYF,TGTGCCAGCAGCCTTTACAGGGCCGCCACCACCTACGAGCAGTACTTC